This TCR beta chain emerged from a study of blood T cells in healthy people across ages. About this clonotype itself: The antigen is unknown.

CDR3 size: 14 residues. In germline, CDR1 is MDHEN, CDR2 SYDVKM. Trimming cost V 4 bases and J 5 bases, with 12 bases left between them. Primed by a sample-barcoded 5' primer and a J-beta primer mix, a second PCR proceeded for about 6 to 12 cycles. TCRdb itself ran the 5' RACE reads through MiXCR, one entry per CDR3 protein. The sample holds about 970,000 distinct CDR3 sequences, roughly 47% seen once. Study-wide findings and caveats: Donor CMV infection status was unknown, possibly confounding age-related changes in expanded clonotypes.

Samples had at least 7 million PBMCs isolated from them. Total RNA, at least 5 micrograms per sample, came from PBMCs. The receptor was isolated from an older woman in good health. The specimen was blood. This chain connects TRBV28 to TRBJ1-5, with D possibly being TRBD1 (6 bases). The CDR3 protein is CASSSGGLDQPQHF. The CDR3, as DNA: TGTGCCAGCAGTTCCGGGGGGCTGGATCAGCCCCAGCATTTT. The whole variable domain, remainder taken from reference TRBV28 and TRBJ1-5, is DVKVTQSSRYLVKRTGEKVFLECVQDMDHENMFWYRQDPGLGLRLIYFSYDVKMKEKGDIPEGYSVSREKKERFSLILESASTNQTSMYLCASSSGGLDQPQHFGDGTRLSIL.